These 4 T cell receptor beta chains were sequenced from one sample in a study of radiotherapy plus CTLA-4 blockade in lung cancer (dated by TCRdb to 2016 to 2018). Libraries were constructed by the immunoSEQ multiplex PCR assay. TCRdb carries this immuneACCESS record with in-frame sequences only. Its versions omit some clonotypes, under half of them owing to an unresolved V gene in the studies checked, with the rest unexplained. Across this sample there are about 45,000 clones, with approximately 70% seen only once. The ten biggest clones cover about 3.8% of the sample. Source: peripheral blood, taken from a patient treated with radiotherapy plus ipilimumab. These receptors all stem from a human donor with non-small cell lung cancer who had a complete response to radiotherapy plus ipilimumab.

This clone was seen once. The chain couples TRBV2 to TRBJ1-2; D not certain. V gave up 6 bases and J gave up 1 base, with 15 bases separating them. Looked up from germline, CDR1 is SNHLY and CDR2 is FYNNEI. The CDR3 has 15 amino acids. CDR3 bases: TGTGCCAGCAGCCTAATCCGGACTGTTAACTATGGCTACACCTTC. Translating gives CASSLIRTVNYGYTF.

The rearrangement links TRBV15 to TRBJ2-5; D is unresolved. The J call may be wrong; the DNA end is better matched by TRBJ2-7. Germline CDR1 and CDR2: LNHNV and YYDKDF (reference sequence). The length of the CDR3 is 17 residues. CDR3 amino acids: CATSRVAQAGLTYEQYF. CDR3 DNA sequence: TGTGCCACCAGCAGAGTGGCCCAAGCAGGCCTGACCTACGAGCAGTACTTC.

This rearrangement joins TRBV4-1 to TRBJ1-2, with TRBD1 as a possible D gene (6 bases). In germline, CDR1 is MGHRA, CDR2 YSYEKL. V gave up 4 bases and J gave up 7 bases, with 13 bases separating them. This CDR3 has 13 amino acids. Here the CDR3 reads CASSPLLRGGYTF. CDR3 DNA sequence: TGCGCCAGCAGCCCACTCCTCAGGGGTGGCTACACCTTC.

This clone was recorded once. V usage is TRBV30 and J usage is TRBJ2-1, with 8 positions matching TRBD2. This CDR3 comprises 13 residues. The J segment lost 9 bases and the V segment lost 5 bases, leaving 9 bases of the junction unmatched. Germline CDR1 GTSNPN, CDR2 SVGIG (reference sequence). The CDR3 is CAWAPGGGSEQFF. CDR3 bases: TGTGCCTGGGCACCCGGGGGGGGCAGTGAGCAGTTCTTC.